This TCR beta chain was captured in a study of OX40 agonist ivuxolimab in advanced cancers. About the study: Ivuxolimab, an antibody that agonizes OX40 (CD134), was administered to the patients. Partial responses occurred in three patients (one hepatocellular carcinoma, two cutaneous melanoma). Study-wide findings and caveats: Among patients with partial responses at 0.1-3.0 mg/kg, clonal expansion was among the lowest. At doses 0.1 to 3.0 mg/kg, CD4+ and CD8+ clones expanded.

Concerning this clone: Its cognate antigen is unknown.

Profiling relied on immunoSEQ multiplex PCR, and the TCRdb table lists in-frame clones only, not all of them. The sample lists 45,000 to 50,000 clones; 87% were seen once. The V gene lost 3 bases and the J gene lost 5 bases, with 12 bases spanning the gap. Germline V CDR1 and CDR2: MDHEN, SYDVKM. The CDR3 runs to 14 residues. This sample comprised CD4+ or CD8+ T cells sorted from blood, obtained in a trial of the OX40 agonist ivuxolimab. The sequence derives from an adult with an advanced solid tumor such as melanoma, head and neck, liver or kidney cancer. The rearrangement uses TRBV28 and TRBJ2-3; D gene uncertain. CDR3 DNA: TGTGCCAGCAGTTTGGGCGGAGTAGGAGATACGCAGTATTTT. It codes for CASSLGGVGDTQYF.